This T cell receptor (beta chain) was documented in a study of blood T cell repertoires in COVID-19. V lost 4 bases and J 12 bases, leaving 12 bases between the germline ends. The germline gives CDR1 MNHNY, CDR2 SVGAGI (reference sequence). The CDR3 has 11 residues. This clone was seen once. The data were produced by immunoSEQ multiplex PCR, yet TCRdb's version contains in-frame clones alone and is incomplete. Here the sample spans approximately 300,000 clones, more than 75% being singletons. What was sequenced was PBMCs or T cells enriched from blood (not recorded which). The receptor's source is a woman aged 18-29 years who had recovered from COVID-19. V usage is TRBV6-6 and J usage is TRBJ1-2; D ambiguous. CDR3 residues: CASSLGSHDTF. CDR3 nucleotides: TGTGCCAGCAGTTTGGGGAGTCACGACACCTTC.